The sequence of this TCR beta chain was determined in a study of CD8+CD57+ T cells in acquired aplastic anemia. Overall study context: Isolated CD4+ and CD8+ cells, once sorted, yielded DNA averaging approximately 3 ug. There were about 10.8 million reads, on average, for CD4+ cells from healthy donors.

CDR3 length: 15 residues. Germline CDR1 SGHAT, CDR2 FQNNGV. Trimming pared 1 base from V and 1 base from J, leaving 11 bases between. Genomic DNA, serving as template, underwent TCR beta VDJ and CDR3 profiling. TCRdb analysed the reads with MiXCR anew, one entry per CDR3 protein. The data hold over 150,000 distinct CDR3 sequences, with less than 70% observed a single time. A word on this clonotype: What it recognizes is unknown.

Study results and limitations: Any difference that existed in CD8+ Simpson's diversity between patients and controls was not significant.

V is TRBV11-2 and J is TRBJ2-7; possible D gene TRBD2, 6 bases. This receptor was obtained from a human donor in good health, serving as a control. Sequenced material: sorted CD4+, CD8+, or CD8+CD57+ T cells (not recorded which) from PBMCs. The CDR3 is CASSLVGGSSYEQYF. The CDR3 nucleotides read TGTGCCAGCAGCTTAGTTGGAGGGTCATCCTACGAGCAGTACTTC. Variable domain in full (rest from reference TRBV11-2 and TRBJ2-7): EAGVAQSPRYKIIEKRQSVAFWCNPISGHATLYWYQQILGQGPKLLIQFQNNGVVDDSQLPKDRFSAERLKGVDSTLKIQPAKLEDSAVYLCASSLVGGSSYEQYFGPGTRLTVT.